This T cell receptor (beta chain) stems from a study of vaccination and CD4 T cells after COVID-19 (dated by TCRdb to the early 2020s). About the investigation overall: In the convalescent cohort there were six males and four females, among whom were two Hispanic individuals, seven Caucasians, two Asians and one multiracial person. Participants got two doses of the Pfizer-BioNTech BNT162b2 vaccine (n=8) or two doses of the Moderna mRNA-1273 vaccine (n=2). Post-COVID blood samples were collected from convalescent patients a median of around 96 days after diagnosis, with a range of about 35 to 180 days. The time from the second vaccine dose to post-vaccine blood sampling had a median of 72 days and ranged from roughly 13 to 241 days. For stimulating the cultures, overlapping spike peptide pools were used, derived from SARS-CoV-2 as well as from the common cold coronaviruses HCoV-NL63, HCoV-OC43 and HCoV-229E. Control cultures received a CEFX viral epitope pool as the positive control, an HIV-1 Nef peptide pool as the negative control, or no peptide. The spike-specific CD4+ TCR repertoire was compared before and after mRNA vaccination in 10 COVID-19 convalescent patients and a handful of infection-naive healthy vaccine recipients. Memory CD4+ T cell crossreactivity between SARS-CoV-2 and common cold coronavirus spike proteins was assessed at the TCR clonotype level in an earlier paper using these donors.

Library creation used PCR. At the Johns Hopkins FTIC core, DNA from the cultured CD4+ T cells underwent TCR sequencing with the Oncomine TCR Beta short-read assay. Genomic DNA was extracted from the cultured CD4+ T cells with the QIAamp micro DNA kit. Oncomine TCR Beta libraries from cultured CD4+ T cells were pooled using unique dual indexes and sequenced on an Illumina iSeq 100. The authors' analysis ran thus. Non-productive sequences were removed, and CDR3s that did not start with C, did not end with F or W, or were shorter than 7 amino acids were discarded. Antigen-specific clonotypes were identified using the MANAFEST web application through comparison of peptide-stimulated wells with reference and other culture wells. An FDR below 0.05, an odds ratio above 5, and a productive frequency above 0.1% in at least two of three replicate wells were required for clones to be considered positive. A clonotype counted as cross-reactive if it showed significant expansion both in the SARS-CoV-2 spike wells and in at least one common cold coronavirus spike condition. Levenshtein distances (stringdist) and unrooted phylogenetic trees (ape) in R version 3.6.1 were used to assess CDR3 homology. TCRdb took the public reads, trimmed them with fastp at Q25, ran MiXCR for clone calling and kept in-frame beta chains. Duplicate CDR3 protein sequences are folded into a single record with the most common DNA and genes. The V and J calls were determined by TCRdb, not by the authors. In this sample the table shows roughly 8,700 distinct CDR3 sequences, 40% to 50% of which occur a single time. The ten biggest clones cover about a sixth of the sample.

The meaning of the sample's treatment or condition label: roughly 10-day PBMC culture with coronavirus spike peptide pools or control peptides (ViraFEST assay). CD4+ T cells from unexposed donors were collected before the COVID-19 pandemic (2011-2018). The study used the ViraFEST assay, which expanded antigen-specific T cells with peptide pools and then identified expanded clonotypes by TCR sequencing. Each well held fewer than 2.5 million PBMCs cultured with roughly 10 ug/ml peptide pools in IMDM containing around 4.5% human AB serum and roughly 9 IU/ml IL-2. On days 3 and 7, half of the culture medium was replaced with fresh IL-2-containing medium. CD4+ T cells were isolated after approximately eleven days of culture through negative selection using the EasySep CD4+ T cell isolation kit. Unexposed donor CD4+ T cells were tested for reactivity to SARS-CoV-2 S and N and four common cold coronavirus spike pools, as cell number allowed. Ficoll-Paque Plus gradient centrifugation was used to isolate PBMCs from whole blood, and the isolated PBMCs were then either used fresh or cryopreserved at -140C. Triplicate wells were generally used for each culture condition. Leukapheresis product for the unexposed donors was bought commercially.

Comments on this clonotype: Its antigen remains unidentified. Base qualities were left out, and no much larger clone turns up one base away.

From V the trimming removes 5 bases and from J it removes 6 bases, while the gene matches leave 3 bases of the junction unaccounted for. Based on the germline V gene, the CDR1 and CDR2 sequences are MDHEN and SYDVKM. Including the terminal cysteine and phenylalanine, the CDR3 comprises 12 residues. Only the CDR3 region is kept as DNA, spanning 36 bases read in frame from base 1. Results and caveats for the whole study, not just this receptor: Among convalescent patients, a median roughly 90% of the SARS-CoV-2-reactive clones seen after vaccination appeared only after vaccination, which suggests priming specific to the vaccine. Nearly all vaccine-specific clones in convalescent patients (304 of 307) were mono-reactive for SARS-CoV-2 spike rather than cross-reactive with common cold coronaviruses. An increase in the median number of SARS-CoV-2-reactive clonotypes from approximately 23 after infection to roughly 38 after vaccination was observed, but the change was not found to be significant. Only a relatively small number of convalescent patients were included in the study, and early timepoints following natural infection were not analyzed.

Sequencing used CD4+ T cells from blood, cultured in vitro. Recombination joined TRBV28 with TRBJ1-2; 7 central nucleotides agree with TRBD1. This receptor was taken from a human donor in good health. The CDR3 sequence is CASSGTADGYTF. The nucleotide sequence reads TGTGCCAGCAGTGGGACAGCCGATGGCTACACCTTC.